This paragraph reports one T cell receptor beta chain. The CDR3 sequence is 14 residues long. CDR1 MDHEN and CDR2 SYDVKM come from the germline V gene. With 2 bases removed from V and 5 bases from J, the gap between germline ends came to 10 bases. The sample is drawn from a study of blood T cell repertoires in COVID-19. In the study overall: Researchers got acute and convalescent COVID-19 samples from the United States, Italy and Spain. PBMCs, B-cell-depleted T cells, or T cells were the source of the cDNA or gDNA that made up the material.

How the authors handled the data: Nucleated cell counts were estimated from reference gene primer amplification. Produced via immunoSEQ multiplex PCR; TCRdb's table is partial and in-frame only. For V, J and clone size, that table is used; D and trimming come from the DNA. The sample lists some 50,000 clones; 78% were seen once. The sequencing input was peripheral blood. This receptor was identified in a human donor in a cohort sampled during active COVID-19. This chain connects TRBV28 to TRBJ2-1, with D possibly TRBD2 on 5 matching bases. The CDR3 coding sequence is TGTGCCAGCAGTTTAAGCGGAGCGAACAATGAGCAGTTCTTC. It codes for CASSLSGANNEQFF.